This TCR beta chain was profiled in a study of shared clonotypes between healthy human individuals. In the naive CD8 group, cells lacked CD45RO and were positively selected for CCR7, so terminally differentiated effector memory CD45RA+ cells were left out. Sequencing used immunoSEQ multiplex PCR; TCRdb keeps in-frame clones, though not all of them. The sample yields about 700,000 clones, 92% seen once. Between the trimmed V and J ends, which lost 0 bases and 6 bases, there was a span of 12 bases. This CDR3 spans 14 amino acids. Looked up from germline, CDR1 is SQVTM and CDR2 is ANQGSEA. The receptor was derived from a man younger than 40 in good health. Sequenced material: naive CD8+ T cells sorted from blood. This rearrangement joins TRBV29-1 to TRBJ2-1; D is uncertain. Here the CDR3 reads CSVEDLSTPNEQFF. CDR3 DNA sequence: TGCAGCGTTGAAGATCTGAGTACCCCCAATGAGCAGTTCTTC.